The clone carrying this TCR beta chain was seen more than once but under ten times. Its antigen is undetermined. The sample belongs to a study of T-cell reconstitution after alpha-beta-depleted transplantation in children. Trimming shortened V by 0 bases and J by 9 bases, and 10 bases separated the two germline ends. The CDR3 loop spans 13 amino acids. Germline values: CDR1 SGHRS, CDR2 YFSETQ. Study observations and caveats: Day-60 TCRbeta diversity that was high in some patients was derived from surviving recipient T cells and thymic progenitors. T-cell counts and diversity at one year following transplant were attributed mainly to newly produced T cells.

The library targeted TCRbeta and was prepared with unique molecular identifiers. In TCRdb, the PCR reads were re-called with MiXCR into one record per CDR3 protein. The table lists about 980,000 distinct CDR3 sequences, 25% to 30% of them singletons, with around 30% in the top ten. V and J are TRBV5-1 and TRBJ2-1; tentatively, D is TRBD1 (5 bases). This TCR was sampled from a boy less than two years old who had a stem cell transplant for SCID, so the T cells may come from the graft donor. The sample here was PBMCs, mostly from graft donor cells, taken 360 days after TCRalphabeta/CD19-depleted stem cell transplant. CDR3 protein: CASSLVGEGEQFF. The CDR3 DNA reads TGCGCCAGCAGCTTGGTAGGGGAAGGTGAGCAGTTCTTC. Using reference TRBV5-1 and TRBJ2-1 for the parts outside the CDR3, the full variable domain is KAGVTQTPRYLIKTRGQQVTLSCSPISGHRSVSWYQQTPGQGLQFLFEYFSETQRNKGNFPGRFSGRQFSNSRSEMNVSTLELGDSALYLCASSLVGEGEQFFGPGTRLTVL.